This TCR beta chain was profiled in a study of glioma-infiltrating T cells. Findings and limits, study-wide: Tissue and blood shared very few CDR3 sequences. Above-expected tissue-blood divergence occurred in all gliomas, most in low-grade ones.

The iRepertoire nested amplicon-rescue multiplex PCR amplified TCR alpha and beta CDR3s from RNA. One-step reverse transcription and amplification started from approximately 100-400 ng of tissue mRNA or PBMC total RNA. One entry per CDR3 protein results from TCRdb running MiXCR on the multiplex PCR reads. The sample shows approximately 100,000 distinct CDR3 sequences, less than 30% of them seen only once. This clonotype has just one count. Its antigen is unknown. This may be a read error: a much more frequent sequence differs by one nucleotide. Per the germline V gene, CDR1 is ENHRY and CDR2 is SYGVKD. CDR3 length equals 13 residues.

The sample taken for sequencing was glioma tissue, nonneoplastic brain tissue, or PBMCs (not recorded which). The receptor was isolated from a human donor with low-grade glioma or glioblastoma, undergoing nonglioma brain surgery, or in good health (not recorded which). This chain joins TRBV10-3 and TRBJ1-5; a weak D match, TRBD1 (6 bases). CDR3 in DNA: TGTGCCATCACCGGGACATTGAATCAGACCCAGCATTTT. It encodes CAITGTLNQTQHF.